Listed here are 2 T cell receptor beta chains from one sample, sequenced in a study of Ad26.COV2.S vaccination and SARS-CoV-2 variants. The method was immunoSEQ multiplex PCR; TCRdb's version includes in-frame clones alone and lacks a portion of them. This table holds 200,000 to 250,000 clones, approximately 90% found once. The treatment denotes: around 19 received Ad26.COV2.S at low or high dose, single or two shots; about 5 received placebo; per-sample allocation not given. After the first vaccine or placebo injection, samples were drawn on day 63. This specimen consisted of peripheral blood, obtained in a trial of Ad26.COV2.S vaccine versus placebo. The receptors derive from a person aged 18-65 years who received the Ad26.COV2.S COVID-19 vaccine or a placebo.

For the CDR3, the DNA is TGTGCCAGCAGCGGCGGTTCGACAGAGGGGTTCGGCTACACCTTC. The encoded protein is CASSGGSTEGFGYTF. This chain connects TRBV9 to TRBJ1-2; D perhaps matches TRBD1 (5 bases). V lost 3 bases and J 8 bases, leaving 20 bases between the germline ends. Per germline, CDR1 SGDLS and CDR2 YYNGEE. This CDR3 is 15 amino acids long. The full variable domain, in which reference TRBV9 and TRBJ1-2 provide the parts outside the CDR3, is DSGVTQTPKHLITATGQRVTLRCSPRSGDLSVYWYQQSLDQGLQFLIQYYNGEERAKGNILERFSAQQFPDLHSELNLSSLELGDSALYFCASSGGSTEGFGYTFGSGTRLTVV.

The V gene is TRBV30, the J gene TRBJ1-1; tentatively, D is TRBD1 (5 bases). The CDR3 is made up of 11 amino acids. Germline V gene lookup returns CDR1 GTSNPN and CDR2 SVGIG (reference sequence). CDR3 region: CSHQGATEAFF. The CDR3 coding sequence is TGTAGCCACCAGGGAGCTACTGAAGCTTTCTTT.